In this sample, the clone carrying this T cell receptor beta chain turned up a few times. V lost 6 bases and J 8 bases, leaving 10 bases between the germline ends. The CDR3 covers 11 residues. Germline CDR1 and CDR2: LGHDT and YNNKEL (reference sequence). TCR beta CDR3 regions were amplified from RNA transcripts. HTBI primers were employed in a first-round RT-PCR of the TCR CDR3. TCRdb reprocessed the multiplex PCR reads with MiXCR, giving one entry per CDR3 protein. This table has under 350,000 distinct CDR3 sequences, over 20% appearing once. Diagnosis rested on symptoms, serum thyroxine and TRAb, thyroid ultrasound, and orbital computed tomography. This entry comes from a study of T cells in Graves' hyperthyroidism and ophthalmopathy.

This chain joins TRBV3-1 and TRBJ1-2; D remains ambiguous. This TCR was sampled from a woman in her fifties or sixties with Graves' hyperthyroidism. Sequencing used blood. This CDR3 is CASSGAGGYTF. CDR3 nucleotides: TGTGCCAGCAGTGGAGCTGGGGGCTACACCTTC.